Listed below are T cell receptor beta chains from one sample, sequenced in a study of cytomegalovirus exposure and HLA in healthy donors. Sequencing was performed with immunoSEQ multiplex PCR; in TCRdb, only in-frame clones are kept and a portion is missing. The sample holds about 160,000 clones; roughly four fifths are singletons and the top ten take around 13%. Specimen: PBMCs. Source of these receptors: a woman between 50 and 59 years old in good health and CMV-seronegative. Both conserved end residues are part of each CDR3. D genes are given only for firm matches. Not every row has a clone size; where given, it reads once, few, many or a size class.

v_call: TRBV19
d_call: .
j_call: TRBJ1-6
clone_size: .
cdr3_nt: TGTGCCAGTAGTATGCAGGGGTCCCTTTCACCCCTCCACTTT
cdr3_aa: CASSMQGSLSPLHF

v_call: TRBV2
d_call: .
j_call: TRBJ2-1
clone_size: .
cdr3_nt: TGTGCCAGCAGTTTAGGGGTAAATGAGCAGTTCTTC
cdr3_aa: CASSLGVNEQFF

v_call: TRBV7-9
d_call: .
j_call: TRBJ2-1
clone_size: .
cdr3_nt: TGTGCCAGCACCCTAGCCCCGAGCGGCCCTGGGAGCAATGAGCAGTTCTTC
cdr3_aa: CASTLAPSGPGSNEQFF

v_call: TRBV6-5
d_call: TRBD1
j_call: TRBJ1-1
clone_size: once
cdr3_nt: TGTGCCAGCATAAATCTCCGACAGGGCTTTTCTGAAGCTTTCTTT
cdr3_aa: CASINLRQGFSEAFF

v_call: TRBV18
d_call: .
j_call: TRBJ1-1
clone_size: .
cdr3_nt: TGTGCCAGCTCGCAACGGGACACACTAAGCTTGAACACTGAAGCTTTCTTT
cdr3_aa: CASSQRDTLSLNTEAFF

v_call: TRBV27
d_call: .
j_call: TRBJ2-1
clone_size: .
cdr3_nt: TGTGCCAGCAGTTTAAAGGGGGGGAAGGGGGTTTACAATGAGCAGTTCTTC
cdr3_aa: CASSLKGGKGVYNEQFF

v_call: TRBV4-3
d_call: .
j_call: TRBJ2-1
clone_size: .
cdr3_nt: TGCGCCAGCAGCCAAGAACAAAACGGCGGGGGCCCTAGGTCTGAGCAGTTCTTC
cdr3_aa: CASSQEQNGGGPRSEQFF

v_call: TRBV7-8
d_call: .
j_call: TRBJ2-1
clone_size: few
cdr3_nt: TGTGCCAGCAGCTTAGGTTTGGACAGCTATCCCAAGCAGTTCTTC
cdr3_aa: CASSLGLDSYPKQFF

v_call: TRBV11-3
d_call: .
j_call: TRBJ2-7
clone_size: .
cdr3_nt: TGTGCCAGCAGCTTCGCGGGTGTGGGGGAGCAGTACTTC
cdr3_aa: CASSFAGVGEQYF

v_call: TRBV19
d_call: .
j_call: TRBJ2-3
clone_size: .
cdr3_nt: TGTGCCAGTAGTATGGGGTCGGGCCCCCCGGGGGCAGATACGCAGTATTTT
cdr3_aa: CASSMGSGPPGADTQYF

v_call: TRBV28
d_call: .
j_call: TRBJ1-3
clone_size: .
cdr3_nt: TGTGCCAGCGGAGGCTCTGGAAACACCATATATTTT
cdr3_aa: CASGGSGNTIYF

v_call: TRBV5-4
d_call: .
j_call: TRBJ2-3
clone_size: .
cdr3_nt: TGTGCCAGCAGCTTGGAATCGACAGATACGCAGTATTTT
cdr3_aa: CASSLESTDTQYF

v_call: TRBV6-4
d_call: .
j_call: TRBJ2-3
clone_size: .
cdr3_nt: TGTGCCAGCAGTGAGGGGACACTGGATACGCAGTATTTT
cdr3_aa: CASSEGTLDTQYF

v_call: TRBV6-1
d_call: TRBD1
j_call: TRBJ2-7
clone_size: few
cdr3_nt: TGTGCCAGCAGTGGTGGACAGGACAGTGATTTCTCCTACGAGCAGTACTTC
cdr3_aa: CASSGGQDSDFSYEQYF

v_call: TRBV4-1
d_call: .
j_call: TRBJ1-1
clone_size: .
cdr3_nt: TGCGCCAGCAGGACAGGTTTGAACACTGAAGCTTTCTTT
cdr3_aa: CASRTGLNTEAFF

v_call: TRBV13
d_call: TRBD1
j_call: TRBJ2-7
clone_size: few
cdr3_nt: TGTGCCAGCACCCGGGGACAGGGATCCTACGAGCAGTACTTC
cdr3_aa: CASTRGQGSYEQYF

v_call: TRBV27
d_call: TRBD1
j_call: TRBJ1-5
clone_size: .
cdr3_nt: TGTGCCAGCAGGCCTTCAGGGGGCCAAGGTTATATTTATAGCAATCAGCCCCAGCATTTT
cdr3_aa: CASRPSGGQGYIYSNQPQHF

v_call: TRBV7-2
d_call: TRBD2
j_call: TRBJ2-2
clone_size: once
cdr3_nt: TGTGCCAGCAGCTTAGCGGGGCGAGCTCGGGGGGCCGGGGAGCTGTTTTTT
cdr3_aa: CASSLAGRARGAGELFF

v_call: TRBV28
d_call: .
j_call: TRBJ2-2
clone_size: .
cdr3_nt: TGTGCCACTAACCCTAGACGGGACACCGGGGAGCTGTTTTTT
cdr3_aa: CATNPRRDTGELFF